This entry lists 26 T cell receptor beta chains sequenced from one sample in a study of shared clonotypes between healthy human individuals. Here immunoSEQ multiplex PCR was the method, and the copy in TCRdb shows in-frame clones only, minus some. The table has 2 million or so clones, about 95% seen once; the top ten hold 1.1%. Terminally differentiated effector memory CD45RA+ cells were left out of the naive CD8 fraction, which was CD45RO-negative and positively selected for CCR7. The sequenced sample consisted of naive CD8+ T cells sorted from blood. These TCRs come from a man younger than 30 in good health.

CDR3 amino acids: CASSQEGGTEAFF. The CDR3 DNA is TGTGCCAGCAGCCAAGAAGGGGGCACTGAAGCTTTCTTT. V usage is TRBV4-2 and J usage is TRBJ1-1, with D tentatively TRBD1 (6 bases). CDR3 length equals 13 residues. CDR1 and CDR2 (germline): LGHNA, YNFKEQ. V lost 0 bases, J lost 4 bases, and 6 bases lay in between.

J is TRBJ2-1 and V is TRBV27, with 10 bases matching TRBD2. This CDR3 contains 17 residues. The V gene's germline CDR1 is MNHEY and CDR2 SMNVEV (reference sequence). Trimming removed 5 bases from V and 0 bases from J; junction bases left unmatched: 7. The CDR3 loop reads CASSPGLADPSYNEQFF. The CDR3, as DNA: TGTGCCAGCAGTCCCGGACTAGCGGACCCCTCCTACAATGAGCAGTTCTTC.

The chain carries TRBV28 and TRBJ2-5; TRBD2 is a possible D gene (7 bases). V lost 2 bases and J 4 bases, leaving 14 bases between the germline ends. The germline V gene has CDR1 MDHEN and CDR2 SYDVKM. This CDR3 comprises 15 residues. CDR3 residues: CASSLGGAEGETQYF. CDR3 DNA sequence: TGTGCCAGCAGTTTAGGGGGGGCAGAGGGAGAGACCCAGTACTTC. Variable domain in full (rest from reference TRBV28 and TRBJ2-5): DVKVTQSSRYLVKRTGEKVFLECVQDMDHENMFWYRQDPGLGLRLIYFSYDVKMKEKGDIPEGYSVSREKKERFSLILESASTNQTSMYLCASSLGGAEGETQYFGPGTRLLVL.

The chain combines TRBV10-3 with TRBJ1-5; 8 bases map to TRBD1. Germline loops: CDR1 ENHRY, CDR2 SYGVKD. With V trimmed by 3 bases and J by 4 bases, 5 bases remained unmatched. This CDR3 region has 15 residues. For the CDR3, the DNA is TGTGCCATCAGTGACCCAGGGACAGGAAATCAGCCCCAGCATTTT. It translates to CAISDPGTGNQPQHF.

The chain has TRBV7-2 and TRBJ2-5; D is uncertain. Deletions cut 1 base from V and 7 bases from J, with 4 bases between. The CDR3 spans 11 residues. CDR1 and CDR2 from the germline V gene are SGHTA and FQGNSA. CDR3 DNA sequence: TGTGCCAGCAGCTTAGAGGGGACCCAGTACTTC. It specifies CASSLEGTQYF.

The rearrangement uses TRBV4-1 and TRBJ2-7, with 9 positions matching TRBD2. With V trimmed by 3 bases and J by 0 bases, 6 bases remained unmatched. Per the germline V gene, CDR1 is MGHRA and CDR2 is YSYEKL. CDR3 size: 16 residues. CDR3 sequence (DNA): TGCGCCAGCAGCCACGTAAGCGGGGGGAACTCCTACGAGCAGTACTTC. It translates to CASSHVSGGNSYEQYF.

The chain has TRBV10-2 and TRBJ2-1; D is uncertain. V lost 6 bases and J lost 1, with 4 bases in between. This CDR3 is 12 amino acids long. CDR1 is WSHSY and CDR2 is SAAADI in the germline V gene. The CDR3 region is CASRGSYNEQFF. In DNA, the CDR3 is TGCGCCAGCAGAGGGTCCTACAATGAGCAGTTCTTC.

A note on this clone: The identical CDR3 is also encoded by other nucleotide sequences in the sample. The V call is TRBV15, the J call TRBJ2-7, with a possible D match to TRBD2 (6 bases). This CDR3 has 14 residues. V lost 1 base and J 1 base, leaving 8 bases between the germline ends. Germline V CDR1 and CDR2: LNHNV, YYDKDF (reference sequence). The DNA of the CDR3 is TGTGCCACCAGCAGAGGCGGGGAGTCCTACGAGCAGTACTTC. Encoded protein: CATSRGGESYEQYF.

The chain uses TRBV19 and TRBJ1-5; D might be TRBD1 (5 bases). CDR1 and CDR2 from the germline V gene are LNHDA and SQIVND (reference sequence). The CDR3 contains 15 residues. Trimming took off 5 bases at V and 3 bases at J, with 14 bases between the two ends. The CDR3 region is CASSWGTAINQPQHF. The CDR3 DNA reads as TGTGCCAGTAGTTGGGGGACGGCAATCAATCAGCCCCAGCATTTT. Drawing the rest from reference TRBV19 and TRBJ1-5, the complete variable domain is DGGITQSPKYLFRKEGQNVTLSCEQNLNHDAMYWYRQDPGQGLRLIYYSQIVNDFQKGDIAEGYSVSREKKESFPLTVTSAQKNPTAFYLCASSWGTAINQPQHFGDGTRLSIL.

A note on this clone: Other DNA sequences within the sample encode an identical CDR3. V and J are TRBV6-5 and TRBJ2-2; unclear D gene. Germline V gives CDR1 MNHEY, CDR2 SVGAGI. CDR3 size: 14 residues. Trimming removed 2 bases at V and 2 bases at J, with 6 bases between. The CDR3 DNA reads TGTGCCAGCAGTTACGGCATAAACACCGGGGAGCTGTTTTTT. Amino acid sequence: CASSYGINTGELFF.

This rearrangement joins TRBV15 to TRBJ2-7; 7 positions agree with TRBD2. Per the germline V gene, CDR1 is LNHNV and CDR2 is YYDKDF (reference sequence). The CDR3 is 13 residues long. Losses at the gene ends were 5 bases for V and 2 bases for J; bases not matched to a gene: 3. CDR3 region: CATSEGLAYEQYF. CDR3 in DNA: TGTGCCACCAGCGAAGGACTAGCCTACGAGCAGTACTTC.

The rearrangement joins TRBV6-5 to TRBJ2-1; possibly TRBD2 for D (7 bases). The CDR3 is 15 amino acids. Germline CDR1 MNHEY, CDR2 SVGAGI. The germline V and J ends were trimmed by 0 bases and 9 bases, with 15 bases remaining between them. The CDR3 loop reads CASSYSKGGQGEQFF. CDR3 sequence (DNA): TGTGCCAGCAGTTACTCGAAGGGGGGGCAGGGTGAGCAGTTCTTC.

A single count supports this clone. The V gene is TRBV2, the J gene TRBJ2-7; weak D call: TRBD2 (6 bases). The germline gives CDR1 SNHLY, CDR2 FYNNEI. V gave up 10 bases and J gave up 0 bases, with 19 bases separating them. The CDR3 covers 15 residues. CDR3 loop: CAILLAGSLSYEQYF. The CDR3 region has the DNA TGTGCCATCCTTTTAGCCGGGAGCCTCTCCTACGAGCAGTACTTC.

This clone has just one count. The rearrangement links TRBV5-5 to TRBJ1-2; D gene uncertain. With 4 bases removed from V and 9 bases from J, the gap between germline ends came to 25 bases. This CDR3 is 16 amino acids long. The germline gives CDR1 SGHKS, CDR2 YYEKEE (reference sequence). Here the CDR3 DNA reads TGTGCCAGCAGCACCGACCGGGAAACCCTCCTCAGTCGCTACACCTTC. It is translated as CASSTDRETLLSRYTF.

V is TRBV18 and J is TRBJ1-2; 7 bases are a match to TRBD1. With V trimmed by 4 bases and J by 3 bases, 2 bases remained unmatched. CDR1 is KGHSH and CDR2 is LQKENI in the germline V gene. The CDR3 extends over 13 amino acids. Written as DNA, the CDR3 is TGTGCCAGCTCACTAACAGGGGACTATGGCTACACCTTC. The encoded protein is CASSLTGDYGYTF. The variable domain in full, with the rest retrieved from reference TRBV18 and TRBJ1-2, is NAGVMQNPRHLVRRRGQEARLRCSPMKGHSHVYWYRQLPEEGLKFMVYLQKENIIDESGMPKERFSAEFPKEGPSILRIQQVVRGDSAAYFCASSLTGDYGYTFGSGTRLTVV.

The chain employs TRBV27 and TRBJ1-6; D is ambiguous. V was pared by 3 bases and J by 0 bases, with 9 bases between. This CDR3 comprises 16 residues. Germline loops: CDR1 MNHEY, CDR2 SMNVEV (reference sequence). CDR3 amino acids: CASSLYWGSYNSPLHF. Here the CDR3 DNA reads TGTGCCAGCAGTTTGTATTGGGGCTCCTATAATTCACCCCTCCACTTT.

V usage is TRBV15 and J usage is TRBJ1-4; D is undetermined. Trimming removed 2 bases at V and 0 bases at J, with 10 bases between. Per the germline V gene, CDR1 is LNHNV and CDR2 is YYDKDF (reference sequence). CDR3 size: 16 residues. Here the CDR3 DNA reads TGTGCCACCAGCAGACCCCGGGGAGCAACTAATGAAAAACTGTTTTTT. As protein: CATSRPRGATNEKLFF.

Details on this clone: Other DNA sequences in the sample encode the same CDR3. V is TRBV5-6 and J is TRBJ2-5, with D possibly TRBD1 on 5 matching bases. This CDR3 has 13 amino acids. Trimming cost V 1 base and J 2 bases, with 6 bases left between them. Germline V gives CDR1 SGHDT, CDR2 YYEEEE. This CDR3 is CASSLRGQETQYF. CDR3 nucleotide sequence: TGTGCCAGCAGCTTGAGGGGTCAAGAGACCCAGTACTTC.

J is TRBJ2-7 and V is TRBV4-1; tentatively, D is TRBD1 (5 bases). CDR3 length equals 13 residues. Germline V gene lookup returns CDR1 MGHRA and CDR2 YSYEKL. V lost 1 base, J lost 5 bases, and 9 bases lay in between. CDR3 residues: CASSQVTDHEQYF. For the CDR3, the DNA is TGCGCCAGCAGCCAAGTGACAGACCACGAGCAGTACTTC.

This chain links TRBV4-1 with TRBJ2-6; D is possibly TRBD1 (5 bases). Germline V gene sequence: CDR1 MGHRA, CDR2 YSYEKL. Trimming cost V 8 bases and J 0 bases, with 14 bases left between them. The CDR3 is 16 residues long. CDR3 nucleotides: TGCGCCAGCTCGGACCCCCAGGGCTCTGGGGCCAACGTCCTGACTTTC. Its protein product is CASSDPQGSGANVLTF.

This clone was seen a single time. The V gene is TRBV7-9, the J gene TRBJ2-1, with D perhaps TRBD1 or TRBD2 (5 bases each). The V gene's germline CDR1 is SEHNR and CDR2 FQNEAQ (reference sequence). The CDR3 runs to 15 residues. V was trimmed by 5 bases and J by 3 bases, leaving 14 bases between them. DNA for the CDR3: TGTGCCAGCAGCAGGGGACCGGTCGACTACAATGAGCAGTTCTTC. Translation: CASSRGPVDYNEQFF. Filled out from reference TRBV7-9 and TRBJ2-1, the complete variable domain reads DTGVSQNPRHKITKRGQNVTFRCDPISEHNRLYWYRQTLGQGPEFLTYFQNEAQLEKSRLLSDRFSAERPKGSFSTLEIQRTEQGDSAMYLCASSRGPVDYNEQFFGPGTRLTVL.

The chain links TRBV9 to TRBJ1-6; the D gene is possibly TRBD1 (5 bases). CDR1 and CDR2 from the germline V gene are SGDLS and YYNGEE. The length of the CDR3 is 17 residues. Trimming cost V 2 bases and J 7 bases, with 19 bases left between them. The CDR3 loop is CASSVGPGTEQNSPLHF. Written as DNA, the CDR3 is TGTGCCAGCAGCGTGGGCCCCGGGACGGAGCAAAATTCACCCCTCCACTTT.

V and J are TRBV10-2 and TRBJ2-1; D not certain. Germline CDR1 reads WSHSY; CDR2 reads SAAADI. The CDR3 is 13 residues long. V shed 0 bases and J shed 8 bases, with 8 bases lying between them. The CDR3 here is CASSESSFDEQFF. CDR3 DNA: TGCGCCAGCAGTGAGTCGTCATTCGATGAGCAGTTCTTC.

The V gene is TRBV25-1, the J gene TRBJ2-3, with 10 bases aligning to TRBD2. This CDR3 has 16 residues. Trimming removed 6 bases from V and 5 bases from J; junction bases left unmatched: 11. CDR1 MGHDK and CDR2 SYGVNS come from the germline V gene. CDR3 residues: CASRRGAGGPQDTQYF. CDR3 coding DNA: TGTGCCAGCAGGAGGGGAGCGGGAGGGCCGCAAGATACGCAGTATTTT.

V is TRBV5-8 and J is TRBJ1-1; D is unresolved. The CDR3 runs to 13 residues. The V end lost 7 bases, the J end lost 5 bases, and 15 bases lay between the germline ends. Per the germline V gene, CDR1 is SGHTS and CDR2 is YDEGEE. The CDR3 here is CASERGRVTEAFF. The CDR3, as DNA: TGTGCCAGCGAGCGTGGTCGGGTGACTGAAGCTTTCTTT. Combining the CDR3 with reference TRBV5-8 and TRBJ1-1 gives the whole variable domain EAGVTQSPTHLIKTRGQQATLRCSPISGHTSVYWYQQALGLGLQFLLWYDEGEERNRGNFPPRFSGRQFPNYSSELNVNALELEDSALYLCASERGRVTEAFFGQGTRLTVV.

In its sample, this clone was seen once. The rearrangement joins TRBV6-4 to TRBJ1-2; 10 positions agree with TRBD1. The CDR3 consists of 12 residues. The germline gives CDR1 MRHNA, CDR2 SNTAGT. Unmatched junction bases numbered 1, after V lost 8 bases and J lost 4 bases. The CDR3 sequence is CASGDRGYGYTF. The CDR3 DNA follows: TGTGCCAGCGGGGACAGGGGCTATGGCTACACCTTC.